This T cell receptor beta chain appears in the sequencing data of a study of T-cell memory formation after mild COVID-19. Overall study context: Across donors, TCR clusters were largely donor specific. Study-level points and caveats: Largely, contracting CD4+ clones fell within CM and EM, and contracting CD8+ clones within EMRA. The appearance of some responding clones in pre-infection memory suggested that cross-reactive memory joined.

About this clonotype: Its antigen is not known.

TCRdb re-derived calls from the 5' RACE reads in MiXCR, one entry per CDR3 protein. The table includes approximately 240,000 distinct CDR3 sequences, roughly 17% detected once. The V end lost 3 bases, the J end lost 4 bases, and 12 bases lay between the germline ends. The V gene's germline CDR1 is SEHNR and CDR2 FQNEAQ (reference sequence). The CDR3 loop spans 14 amino acids. Sequencing was done on a sample of PBMCs or a T cell subset sorted from them (not recorded which). The chain is built from TRBV7-9 and TRBJ1-1; TRBD1 might be the D (6 bases). The clonotype comes from a man between 18 and 29 years old who had mild COVID-19 (a few samples of this study predate the infection). Cell type and time point are not known. The CDR3 DNA sequence: TGTGCCAGCAGCTTTAGGGACAAGGGCACTGAAGCTTTCTTT. This gives the protein CASSFRDKGTEAFF.